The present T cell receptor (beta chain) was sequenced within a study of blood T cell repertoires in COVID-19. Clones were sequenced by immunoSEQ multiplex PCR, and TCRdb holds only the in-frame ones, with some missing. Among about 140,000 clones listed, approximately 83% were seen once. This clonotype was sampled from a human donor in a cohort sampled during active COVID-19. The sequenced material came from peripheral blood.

The CDR3 DNA is TGCGCCAGCAGCGGACCGGGACAGGGAGGGAGTGAGCAGTTCTTC. It translates to CASSGPGQGGSEQFF. The J gene is TRBJ2-1, the V gene TRBV5-1; 9 bases map to TRBD1. This CDR3 contains 15 residues. Germline loops: CDR1 SGHRS, CDR2 YFSETQ. With V trimmed by 4 bases and J by 9 bases, 11 bases remained unmatched.